The clone carrying this T cell receptor (beta chain) turned up a few times. The sample belongs to a study of blood T cell repertoires in COVID-19. Overall study: There were acute and convalescent COVID-19 samples, and they came from the United States, Italy and Spain. PBMCs, B-cell-depleted T cells, or T cells provided the cDNA or gDNA that made up the material.

Original methodology: Reference gene primer amplification yielded estimated nucleated cell counts. The repertoire was sequenced with immunoSEQ multiplex PCR; TCRdb's copy has only in-frame clones and lacks some. V, J and clone size derive from that table, while D and trimming were established from the DNA sequence. The sample records under 200,000 clones, around 83% being singletons. V was shortened by 3 bases and J by 7 bases, with 12 bases between the two germline ends. The germline CDR1 and CDR2 sequences are MNHEY and SMNVEV (reference sequence). The CDR3 extends over 13 amino acids. Specimen: peripheral blood. The V call is TRBV27, the J call TRBJ1-1; weak D call: TRBD1 (5 bases). The sequence came from a man aged 35-49 years with acute or convalescent COVID-19. For the CDR3, the DNA is TGTGCCAGCAGTTTTTGGCAGGGTGGTGAAGCTTTCTTT. It translates to CASSFWQGGEAFF.